The 27 T cell receptor beta chains below all came from one sample that was sequenced in a study of regulatory T cells in long-lasting Graves disease. Libraries of TCR beta came from iRepertoire HTBI primers plus Arm-PCR of CDR3 regions. MiXCR was run by TCRdb on the multiplex PCR reads, yielding one entry per CDR3 protein. The sample includes 360,000 or so distinct CDR3 sequences, roughly 24% of them seen just once. The time point denotes: persistent/refractory GD, antithyroid drugs over 5 years with positive TRAb. The TCR library used RNA extracted from PBMCs. The sample was peripheral blood mononuclear cells (PBMCs), taken when the disease was refractory, from a patient treated with antithyroid drugs. These receptors all come from a woman in her forties with Graves disease.

This clonotype was seen many times. The junction departs from germline at one end; a sequencing error may be responsible. The chain employs TRBV12-3 or TRBV12-4 and TRBJ1-2; 9 nucleotides match TRBD1. This CDR3 contains 15 residues. The CDR3 reads CASSSQGAVNHGYTF. CDR3 DNA sequence: TGTGCCAGCAGTTCACAGGGGGCCGTTAACCATGGCTACACCTTC.

This clonotype was seen a few times. This chain links TRBV14 with TRBJ2-5; D is possibly TRBD1 (7 bases). The CDR3 extends over 18 amino acids. V was shortened by 1 base and J by 2 bases, with 20 bases between the two germline ends. Germline V gene sequence: CDR1 SGHDN, CDR2 FVKESK. CDR3 residues: CASSQGTTFGRGQETQYF. CDR3 sequence (DNA): TGTGCCAGCAGCCAAGGGACTACTTTTGGCAGGGGGCAAGAGACCCAGTACTTC.

There are many counts of this clonotype. The CDR3 DNA reads TGTGCCAGCACCCGCGGCGGATTGAACACTGAAGCTTTCTTT. Its protein is CASTRGGLNTEAFF. The chain employs TRBV28 and TRBJ1-1; D gene ambiguous. The germline gives CDR1 MDHEN, CDR2 SYDVKM. Trimming shortened V by 7 bases and J by 0 bases, and 12 bases separated the two germline ends. The CDR3 has 14 residues.

This clonotype was seen only a few times. The rearrangement links TRBV19 to TRBJ2-7; 9 bases align to TRBD2. Trimming took 8 bases from V and 1 from J; bases not matched to a gene: 3. The V gene's germline CDR1 is LNHDA and CDR2 SQIVND (reference sequence). This CDR3 spans 13 amino acids. The CDR3 here is CASALAGSYEQYF. Here the CDR3 DNA reads TGTGCCAGTGCGCTAGCGGGATCCTACGAGCAGTACTTC.

The chain recombines TRBV20-1 with TRBJ1-5; weak D call: TRBD1 (6 bases). CDR1 and CDR2 from the germline V gene are DFQATT and SNEGSKA (reference sequence). V lost 1 base and J 4 bases, leaving 11 bases between the germline ends. The CDR3 length is 14 residues. The CDR3: CSARGTVTNQPQHF. The DNA of the CDR3 is TGCAGTGCTAGAGGGACAGTCACTAATCAGCCCCAGCATTTT.

The chain uses TRBV20-1 and TRBJ2-3; 8 bases are shared with TRBD2. The ends lost 5 bases at V and 0 bases at J; junction bases unmatched: 16. Per the germline V gene, CDR1 is DFQATT and CDR2 is SNEGSKA (reference sequence). The CDR3 is 18 residues long. The CDR3 spells CSASGTRSRAISTDTQYF. The DNA of the CDR3 is TGCAGTGCTTCCGGGACTAGATCGCGAGCAATAAGCACAGATACGCAGTATTTT.

This clonotype was seen repeatedly, ten times or more. The CDR3 spells CASSFPGLAGKGHYEQYF. The CDR3 DNA follows: TGTGCCAGCAGCTTCCCCGGGCTAGCGGGAAAAGGCCACTACGAGCAGTACTTC. The chain couples TRBV11-2 to TRBJ2-7; 9 bases are shared with TRBD2. CDR3 length: 18 residues. Germline V gene sequence: CDR1 SGHAT, CDR2 FQNNGV. Unmatched junction bases numbered 15, after V lost 3 bases and J lost 3 bases. The variable domain in full, completed from reference TRBV11-2 and TRBJ2-7, reads EAGVAQSPRYKIIEKRQSVAFWCNPISGHATLYWYQQILGQGPKLLIQFQNNGVVDDSQLPKDRFSAERLKGVDSTLKIQPAKLEDSAVYLCASSFPGLAGKGHYEQYFGPGTRLTVT.

The chain recombines TRBV12-3 or TRBV12-4 with TRBJ2-1, with D perhaps given as TRBD1 or TRBD2 (6 bases each). The CDR3 has 18 residues. V was trimmed by 3 bases and J by 5 bases, leaving 23 bases between them. DNA of the CDR3: TGTGCCAGCAGTTTCCTAAAAGGCATCGAGGGGGGACACAATGAGCAGTTCTTC. Translated, it gives CASSFLKGIEGGHNEQFF.

This clonotype showed up just a few times. The J gene is TRBJ2-7, the V gene TRBV12-3 or TRBV12-4; D might be TRBD2 (6 bases). V gave up 4 bases and J gave up 0 bases, with 40 bases separating them. This CDR3 spans 24 amino acids. The CDR3 DNA follows: TGTGCCAGCAGTTGGGACCCGACGCCAGGCAGCTCAGGAGGGGCTAGCGTTTTCTCCTACGAGCAGTACTTC. Protein: CASSWDPTPGSSGGASVFSYEQYF.

This clonotype was counted between two and nine times. The V and J genes are TRBV11-2 and TRBJ1-5; D gene uncertain. The germline CDR1 and CDR2 sequences are SGHAT and FQNNGV. CDR3 size: 13 residues. Trimming removed 0 bases at V and 10 bases at J, with 10 bases between. The CDR3 is CASSLDKRIPQHF. DNA of the CDR3: TGTGCCAGCAGCTTAGATAAGAGAATCCCCCAGCATTTT. Complete variable domain (other parts from reference TRBV11-2 and TRBJ1-5): EAGVAQSPRYKIIEKRQSVAFWCNPISGHATLYWYQQILGQGPKLLIQFQNNGVVDDSQLPKDRFSAERLKGVDSTLKIQPAKLEDSAVYLCASSLDKRIPQHFGDGTRLSIL.

This clonotype has at least ten counts. The rearrangement joins TRBV11-2 to TRBJ2-7; 11 bases map to TRBD2. The germline gives CDR1 SGHAT, CDR2 FQNNGV. The CDR3 consists of 18 residues. V was pared by 2 bases and J by 0 bases, with 9 bases of the junction left unmatched. In DNA, the CDR3 is TGTGCCAGCAGCTTAAGGCGGGGGACTAGCGGAAGCTCCTACGAGCAGTACTTC. Translated, it gives CASSLRRGTSGSSYEQYF. Based on the CDR3 plus reference TRBV11-2 and TRBJ2-7, the full variable domain is EAGVAQSPRYKIIEKRQSVAFWCNPISGHATLYWYQQILGQGPKLLIQFQNNGVVDDSQLPKDRFSAERLKGVDSTLKIQPAKLEDSAVYLCASSLRRGTSGSSYEQYFGPGTRLTVT.

This clonotype has just a few counts. This sequence joins TRBV6-1 and TRBJ2-7; D ambiguous. There are 14 residues in the CDR3. The V end lost 1 base, the J end lost 3 bases, and 10 bases lay between the germline ends. Germline values: CDR1 MNHNS, CDR2 SASEGT. The CDR3 DNA sequence: TGTGCCAGCAGTGAAGAACAGCTTTTCTACGAGCAGTACTTC. It encodes CASSEEQLFYEQYF.

This clonotype has a count of ten or more. The chain has TRBV28 and TRBJ1-6, with D unclear. V lost 8 bases and J 6 bases, leaving 14 bases between the germline ends. Germline assignment: CDR1 MDHEN and CDR2 SYDVKM. The CDR3 has 14 residues. Written as DNA, the CDR3 is TGTGCCAGCTTACAGAGGATTCGTAATTCACCCCTCCACTTT. This gives the protein CASLQRIRNSPLHF.

This clonotype was detected ten times or more. J is TRBJ1-4 and V is TRBV30; TRBD1 matches at 7 bases. Germline CDR1 is GTSNPN and CDR2 is SVGIG (reference sequence). This CDR3 has 12 residues. Trimming took 8 bases from V and 6 from J; bases not matched to a gene: 6. CDR3 amino acids: CAGGRGYEKLFF. Here the CDR3 DNA reads TGTGCCGGAGGCAGGGGGTATGAAAAACTGTTTTTT.

In regard to this clonotype: A clone one base away is much larger, so this may be a read error. V and J are TRBV6-5 and TRBJ2-7; 8 bases match TRBD1. CDR1 MNHEY and CDR2 SVGAGI come from the germline V gene. The CDR3 is made up of 14 amino acids. The CDR3 sequence is CASGYPGTGYEQYF. In nucleotides, the CDR3 is TGTGCCAGCGGTTACCCCGGGACAGGCTACGAGCAGTACTTC.

This clonotype was counted between two and nine times. V is TRBV6-2 or TRBV6-3 and J is TRBJ2-7, with D tentatively TRBD1 or TRBD2 (5 bases each). Germline CDR1 and CDR2: MNHEY and SVGEGT. The CDR3 covers 19 residues. V was shortened by 1 base and J by 3 bases, with 25 bases between the two germline ends. The CDR3 bases are TGTGCCAGCAGTTACTGGTTGGGCCTCGTGGGGGAGCGGTACTACGAGCAGTACTTC. This sequence encodes CASSYWLGLVGERYYEQYF.

This clonotype has just a few counts. The rearrangement joins TRBV6-1 to TRBJ2-4; the match to TRBD1 covers 8 bases. The germline V gene encodes CDR1 MNHNS and CDR2 SASEGT. V shed 7 bases and J 1 base; nucleotides not matched to a gene: 6. The CDR3 has 15 residues. The DNA for the CDR3 is TGTGCCAGCAAGACCAGGGGGCCTGCCAAAAACATTCAGTACTTC. This sequence encodes CASKTRGPAKNIQYF.

J is TRBJ2-1 and V is TRBV7-9; perhaps TRBD1 as D (5 bases). Between the trimmed V and J ends, which lost 7 bases and 9 bases, there was a span of 13 bases. Germline assignment: CDR1 SEHNR and CDR2 FQNEAQ (reference sequence). The CDR3 runs to 12 residues. The CDR3 protein is CASTLRGPEQFF. CDR3 sequence (DNA): TGTGCCAGCACCCTAAGGGGTCCTGAGCAGTTCTTC. The full variable domain, in which reference TRBV7-9 and TRBJ2-1 provide the parts outside the CDR3, is DTGVSQNPRHKITKRGQNVTFRCDPISEHNRLYWYRQTLGQGPEFLTYFQNEAQLEKSRLLSDRFSAERPKGSFSTLEIQRTEQGDSAMYLCASTLRGPEQFFGPGTRLTVL.

This clonotype came up many times. The chain couples TRBV5-5 to TRBJ2-5, with 9 positions matching TRBD2. Per the germline V gene, CDR1 is SGHKS and CDR2 is YYEKEE (reference sequence). The ends lost 5 bases at V and 5 bases at J; junction bases unmatched: 7. There are 14 residues in the CDR3. The CDR3: CASSVTSGGETQYF. CDR3 DNA: TGTGCCAGCAGTGTGACTAGCGGAGGGGAGACCCAGTACTTC. Supplemented by reference TRBV5-5 and TRBJ2-5, the full variable domain reads DAGVTQSPTHLIKTRGQQVTLRCSPISGHKSVSWYQQVLGQGPQFIFQYYEKEERGRGNFPDRFSARQFPNYSSELNVNALLLGDSALYLCASSVTSGGETQYFGPGTRLLVL.

This clonotype was counted ten times or more. The chain recombines TRBV29-1 with TRBJ2-5; a possible D gene is TRBD1 (7 bases). CDR3 length equals 12 residues. The germline V gene has CDR1 SQVTM and CDR2 ANQGSEA. V dropped 6 bases and J dropped 5 bases, with 13 bases sitting between them. As DNA, the CDR3 is TGCAGCGTCCATGCAGGGGGGGAGACCCAGTACTTC. This sequence encodes CSVHAGGETQYF.

Details on this clonotype: A much bigger clone sits one base away, suggesting this may be a read error. The chain employs TRBV28 and TRBJ2-2; TRBD2 is a possible D gene (6 bases). The CDR3 runs to 15 residues. Germline CDR1 MDHEN, CDR2 SYDVKM. The CDR3 DNA reads as TGTGCCAGCAGTCGCCGTGGGTATTACGCCGGGGGGCTGTTTTTT. Protein sequence: CASSRRGYYAGGLFF.

This clonotype was seen a few times. The chain recombines TRBV12-3 or TRBV12-4 with TRBJ2-1, with 8 nucleotides matching TRBD2. This CDR3 has 13 amino acids. J lost 9 bases, V lost 2 bases, and 3 bases had no gene match. In nucleotides, the CDR3 is TGTGCCAGCAGTTTAAGCGGGAGTCTTGAGCAGTTCTTC. This encodes CASSLSGSLEQFF.

The table lists this clonotype with many counts. The DNA of the CDR3 is TGTGCCAGCGGTCTGGAGGGGTACACTGAAGCTTTCTTT. Translation: CASGLEGYTEAFF. This chain connects TRBV6-1 to TRBJ1-1, with D perhaps matching TRBD1 (5 bases). The CDR3 totals 13 residues. The germline V and J ends were trimmed by 8 bases and 3 bases, with 13 bases remaining between them. Germline lookup yields CDR1 MNHNS and CDR2 SASEGT.

This clonotype has only a few counts. This chain joins TRBV30 and TRBJ1-5; D is perhaps TRBD1 (6 bases). V lost 1 base and J 6 bases, leaving 10 bases between the germline ends. The CDR3 length is 13 residues. Germline V lookup: CDR1 GTSNPN, CDR2 SVGIG (reference sequence). CDR3 sequence (DNA): TGTGCCTGGAGTGGCCAGGGGCTTCAGCCCCAGCATTTT. This gives the protein CAWSGQGLQPQHF. The variable domain in full, with the rest retrieved from reference TRBV30 and TRBJ1-5, is SQTIHQWPATLVQPVGSPLSLECTVEGTSNPNLYWYRQAAGRGLQLLFYSVGIGQISSEVPQNLSASRPQDRQFILSSKKLLLSDSGFYLCAWSGQGLQPQHFGDGTRLSIL.

This clonotype was picked up many times. This chain links TRBV29-1 with TRBJ1-1; D gene unclear. The CDR3 extends over 12 amino acids. The germline V gene encodes CDR1 SQVTM and CDR2 ANQGSEA. Trimming left V 3 bases short and J 5 bases short, with 10 bases between. The DNA for the CDR3 is TGCAGCGTTGATGGTGGGGAAACTGAAGCTTTCTTT. Encoded protein: CSVDGGETEAFF.

The sample holds a few counts of this clonotype. The rearrangement links TRBV7-2 to TRBJ2-7; 7 bases map to TRBD2. CDR1 and CDR2 from the germline V gene are SGHTA and FQGNSA. This CDR3 has 13 amino acids. The V gene end was trimmed by 3 bases and the J gene end by 6 bases; junction bases not matched to a gene: 5. CDR3 protein: CASSFNRGGEQYF. The CDR3, as DNA: TGTGCCAGCAGCTTTAACCGCGGGGGCGAGCAGTACTTC.

As concerns this clonotype: At one boundary the junction diverges from the germline segment, which might be a read error. This chain joins TRBV28 and TRBJ2-7; 8 positions match TRBD2. Germline loops: CDR1 MDHEN, CDR2 SYDVKM. The CDR3 has 14 residues. The CDR3 sequence is CASGLTGGTYEQYF. CDR3 nucleotide sequence: TGTGCCAGCGGTTTAACGGGAGGGACCTACGAGCAGTACTTC.